The sequence of this T cell receptor beta chain was determined in a study of blood T cell repertoires in COVID-19. Overall study context: COVID-19 samples collected from the United States, Italy and Spain covered acute and convalescent phases. In each case, the material was cDNA or gDNA derived from T cells, B-cell-depleted T cells, or PBMCs.

This clone was recorded a few times. Germline V gene sequence: CDR1 SGHNT, CDR2 YYREEE (reference sequence). The V end lost 2 bases, the J end lost 1 base, and 6 bases lay between the germline ends. This CDR3 contains 13 residues. Source study methods: Estimated nucleated cell counts came from reference gene primer amplification. Profiling relied on immunoSEQ multiplex PCR, and the TCRdb table lists in-frame clones only, not all of them. V, J and clone size derive from that table, while D and trimming were established from the DNA sequence. The sample includes about 110,000 clones, over 65% of them seen just once.

The TCR comes from a woman in her thirties or forties with acute or convalescent COVID-19. The chain joins TRBV5-4 to TRBJ1-1; D gene ambiguous. The sequenced material came from peripheral blood. CDR3 sequence reads: CASSFGKNTEAFF. In DNA form, the CDR3 reads TGTGCCAGCAGCTTCGGGAAGAACACTGAAGCTTTCTTT.